A single T cell receptor beta chain is shown here with its context. The antigen remains undetermined. These data belong to a study of OX40 agonist ivuxolimab in advanced cancers. Looking at the study overall: Dosing consisted of intravenous ivuxolimab at 0.01 to 10 mg/kg every 2 weeks.

Repertoires were generated with immunoSEQ multiplex PCR, while TCRdb's copy carries only in-frame clones and drops some. This sample has about 100,000 clones, with approximately 90% found just once. Study-level results: There were also nonresponders showing low normalized T-cell clonal expansion. Dosing at 0.1 to 3.0 mg/kg was accompanied by clonal expansion of CD4+ and CD8+ blood T cells by week 6.

CDR1 LNHDA and CDR2 SQIVND come from the germline V gene (reference sequence). V shed 6 bases, J shed 2 bases, and the junction held 7 bases outside the gene matches. CDR3 length equals 15 residues. This specimen was CD4+ or CD8+ T cells sorted from blood, taken in a trial of the OX40 agonist ivuxolimab. The J gene is TRBJ1-3, the V gene TRBV19, with TRBD1 matching over 7 bases. The receptor was derived from an adult with an advanced solid tumor such as melanoma, head and neck, liver or kidney cancer. CDR3 loop: CASRDRGLAGNTIYF. Here the CDR3 DNA reads TGTGCCAGTAGAGATAGGGGGCTCGCTGGAAACACCATATATTTT.